The T cell receptor (beta chain) described here comes from a study of T-cell reconstitution after alpha-beta-depleted transplantation in children. Findings of the study overall: Where some patients showed high TCRbeta diversity at day 60, it came from recipient T cells and thymic progenitors that had survived. T-cell counts and diversity were attributed mostly to newly produced T cells one year after transplant. The study reportedly traced alpha-beta T cells about two months after transplant to several hundred expanded graft clones.

The authors prepared the TCRbeta library with unique molecular identifiers. TCRdb reprocessed the PCR reads via MiXCR and lists one record per CDR3 protein. There are around 300,000 distinct CDR3 sequences in the sample; around 25% occur only once, and approximately 11% lies in the top ten. The CDR3 loop spans 17 amino acids. Germline CDR1 KGHSH, CDR2 LQKENI. The ends lost 3 bases at V and 7 bases at J; junction bases unmatched: 17. Worth noting for this clonotype: Its target is unknown.

The receptor was derived from a male patient younger than 18 who had a stem cell transplant for acute lymphoblastic leukemia, so the T cells may come from the graft donor. The source material was PBMCs, mostly from graft donor cells, sampled 180 days after TCRalphabeta/CD19-depleted stem cell transplant. The chain recombines TRBV18 with TRBJ2-5, with TRBD2 identical over 7 bases. CDR3 sequence (DNA): TGTGCCAGCTCACCCCTGGAAGGGAGCGGGGCCAAGGCGACCCAGTACTTC. Its protein product is CASSPLEGSGAKATQYF. Looking up the rest from reference TRBV18 and TRBJ2-5 gives the full variable domain: NAGVMQNPRHLVRRRGQEARLRCSPMKGHSHVYWYRQLPEEGLKFMVYLQKENIIDESGMPKERFSAEFPKEGPSILRIQQVVRGDSAAYFCASSPLEGSGAKATQYFGPGTRLLVL.